This T cell receptor beta chain comes out of a study of T cell clonality in common variable immunodeficiency. Overall study results and limits: CVID subjects had higher TCRbeta clonality than healthy controls, most marked in about a third. Common variable immunodeficiency TCR beta sequences reportedly had fewer deletions and N-nucleotide insertions.

The V gene lost 5 bases and the J gene lost 1 base, with 20 bases spanning the gap. Per the germline V gene, CDR1 is KGHDR and CDR2 is SFDVKD. The CDR3 runs to 18 residues. Equal genomic DNA amounts from CVID and control samples were sequenced. Profiling relied on immunoSEQ multiplex PCR, and the TCRdb table lists in-frame clones only, not all of them. The profile covers about 50,000 clones, none occurring a single time. Most patients and controls had Caucasian heritage. This clone was observed many times. Its antigen is as yet unknown. The observed sequence ends 3 residues before the CDR3 terminus, with the missing tail filled in from the germline J gene.

The genes are TRBV24-1 and TRBJ2-1, with D possibly being TRBD1 (6 bases). This receptor was obtained from a person aged 18-69 years in good health. Sample: peripheral blood mononuclear cells. CDR3 region: CATSGNNRVAHSYNEQFF. CDR3 bases read: TGTGCCACCAGTGGTAACAACAGGGTGGCCCATTCCTACAATGAG.